Each of the 27 T cell receptor beta chains below was sequenced from the same sample in a study of Graves' ophthalmopathy and Graves' hyperthyroidism. The TCR beta CDR3 regions underwent amplification from RNA transcripts. RT-PCR in the first round used HTBI primers; a second-round multiplex PCR followed. TCRdb redid the calling of the multiplex PCR reads with MiXCR, one entry per CDR3 protein. The sample has about 220,000 distinct CDR3 sequences, about 22% seen once. The sequencing input was peripheral blood. All receptors derive from a woman between 50 and 59 years old with Graves' ophthalmopathy.

This clonotype was counted ten times or more. The chain combines TRBV2 with TRBJ1-2, with D possibly TRBD1 on 6 matching bases. The CDR3 runs 15 residues. Germline loops: CDR1 SNHLY, CDR2 FYNNEI. Trimming shortened V by 6 bases and J by 0 bases, and 14 bases separated the two germline ends. The CDR3 bases are TGTGCCAGCAGGCAACTACAGGGAACTAACTATGGCTACACCTTC. This translates into CASRQLQGTNYGYTF.

There are many counts of this clonotype. This chain connects TRBV27 to TRBJ1-2; 8 positions agree with TRBD1. The CDR3 is made up of 15 amino acids. V trimming: 0 bases; J trimming: 6 bases; junction bases outside the gene matches: 6. Germline V CDR1 and CDR2: MNHEY, SMNVEV (reference sequence). CDR3: CASSLSKTGVNGYTF. The CDR3 coding sequence is TGTGCCAGCAGTTTATCTAAGACAGGGGTAAATGGCTACACCTTC.

This clonotype was counted many times. The chain employs TRBV5-1 and TRBJ2-1; 12 nucleotides match TRBD2. CDR3 length equals 16 residues. V was pared by 1 base and J by 6 bases, with 5 bases of the junction left unmatched. Germline V lookup: CDR1 SGHRS, CDR2 YFSETQ. The CDR3 region is CASSLRLAGGPNEQFF. The CDR3 bases are TGCGCCAGCAGCTTGCGTCTAGCGGGAGGGCCCAATGAGCAGTTCTTC. The complete variable domain, with remaining parts taken from reference TRBV5-1 and TRBJ2-1, reads KAGVTQTPRYLIKTRGQQVTLSCSPISGHRSVSWYQQTPGQGLQFLFEYFSETQRNKGNFPGRFSGRQFSNSRSEMNVSTLELGDSALYLCASSLRLAGGPNEQFFGPGTRLTVL.

This clonotype was seen only a few times. The V and J genes are TRBV30 and TRBJ1-1, with TRBD1 matching over 9 bases. Germline V gene sequence: CDR1 GTSNPN, CDR2 SVGIG (reference sequence). This CDR3 is built from 13 residues. V lost 6 bases, J lost 5 bases, and 7 bases stayed unmatched. The CDR3 DNA sequence: TGTGCCTGCTCCCGGACAGGGGTTACTGAAGCTTTCTTT. Its protein product is CACSRTGVTEAFF.

In its sample, this clonotype was seen many times. V usage is TRBV5-1 and J usage is TRBJ2-5, with unresolved D. The germline V gene encodes CDR1 SGHRS and CDR2 YFSETQ. The CDR3 totals 13 residues. Trimming took 5 bases from V and 1 from J, leaving 9 bases between them. The CDR3 spells CASRGRSQETQYF. CDR3 in DNA: TGCGCCAGCAGAGGACGCAGCCAAGAGACCCAGTACTTC.

DNA for the CDR3: TGTGCCAGCAGTTTGGAACAGGGGGCCGGGGAGACCCAGCATTTT. Translation gives CASSLEQGAGETQHF. The chain recombines TRBV28 with TRBJ1-5, with TRBD1 identical over 9 bases. Germline V gene data show CDR1 as MDHEN and CDR2 as SYDVKM. The V gene end was trimmed by 3 bases and the J gene end by 11 bases; junction bases not matched to a gene: 11. This CDR3 has 15 residues.

The sample holds many counts of this clonotype. The chain combines TRBV6-2 or TRBV6-3 with TRBJ2-2, with a possible D match to TRBD1 (6 bases). Deletions cut 6 bases from V and 7 bases from J, with 15 bases between. The CDR3 runs 14 residues. Germline V gene sequence: CDR1 MNHEY, CDR2 SVGEGT. The CDR3 spells CASRSQQGFGELFF. In DNA, the CDR3 is TGTGCCAGCAGATCGCAACAGGGCTTCGGGGAGCTGTTTTTT.

This clonotype appeared many times. The chain combines TRBV5-1 with TRBJ1-5; the D gene is possibly TRBD1 (5 bases). Germline values: CDR1 SGHRS, CDR2 YFSETQ. Trimming shortened V by 2 bases and J by 3 bases, and 9 bases separated the two germline ends. The CDR3 sequence is 14 residues long. As DNA, the CDR3 is TGCGCCAGCAGCTTAGGGGACTACAATCAGCCCCAGCATTTT. This codes for CASSLGDYNQPQHF. Combining the CDR3 with reference TRBV5-1 and TRBJ1-5 gives the whole variable domain KAGVTQTPRYLIKTRGQQVTLSCSPISGHRSVSWYQQTPGQGLQFLFEYFSETQRNKGNFPGRFSGRQFSNSRSEMNVSTLELGDSALYLCASSLGDYNQPQHFGDGTRLSIL.

The CDR3 loop reads CASSVRQGSYEQYF. The CDR3 region has the DNA TGTGCCAGCAGCGTACGACAGGGATCCTACGAGCAGTACTTC. The chain joins TRBV7-8 to TRBJ2-7; 7 nucleotides match TRBD1. CDR1 and CDR2 (germline): SGHVS, FQNEAQ. CDR3 length equals 14 residues. Trimming removed 5 bases from V and 1 base from J; junction bases left unmatched: 5.

The rearrangement uses TRBV6-1 and TRBJ1-6, with D uncertain. Trimming stripped 7 bases from V and 7 bases from J, with 14 bases between. Germline V CDR1 and CDR2: MNHNS, SASEGT. This CDR3 comprises 14 residues. This CDR3 reads CASNLGGGNSPLHF. The DNA for the CDR3 is TGTGCCAGCAACCTGGGAGGCGGGAATTCACCCCTCCACTTT.

This clonotype appeared many times. The chain recombines TRBV7-2 with TRBJ2-5; maybe TRBD2 (5 bases). V shed 1 base and J shed 6 bases, with 12 bases lying between them. The CDR3 runs to 14 residues. Germline V gives CDR1 SGHTA, CDR2 FQGNSA. The CDR3 DNA follows: TGTGCCAGCAGCTTAGGAGGGCCCAGACAGACCCAGTACTTC. Protein: CASSLGGPRQTQYF.

This chain uses TRBV27 with TRBJ2-4, with 7 nucleotides matching TRBD2. Unmatched junction bases numbered 10, after V lost 1 base and J lost 1 base. The length of the CDR3 is 18 residues. Germline V gives CDR1 MNHEY, CDR2 SMNVEV (reference sequence). CDR3 region: CASSLFPPTSSAKNIQYF. The CDR3 nucleotides read TGTGCCAGCAGTTTATTCCCCCCGACTAGCTCGGCCAAAAACATTCAGTACTTC.

This clonotype was observed at least ten times. The V call is TRBV7-8, the J call TRBJ2-1; 7 positions match TRBD2. CDR3 length: 15 residues. V gave up 1 base and J gave up 8 bases; unmatched junction bases: 8. Germline-derived CDR1 and CDR2 are SGHVS and FQNEAQ. The chain's CDR3 is CASSLVTSSRDEQFF. DNA of the CDR3: TGTGCCAGCAGCTTAGTGACTAGCTCCCGCGATGAGCAGTTCTTC.

This clonotype was counted many times. The chain combines TRBV28 with TRBJ2-4; a weak D match, TRBD1 (5 bases). The CDR3 runs to 14 residues. Deletions cut 7 bases from V and 0 bases from J, with 10 bases between. Germline V gene data show CDR1 as MDHEN and CDR2 as SYDVKM. CDR3 in amino acids: CASTDRLAKNIQYF. CDR3 sequence (DNA): TGTGCCAGCACCGACAGACTAGCCAAAAACATTCAGTACTTC.

Notes on this clonotype: At one end, the junction sequence differs from germline, possibly due to a read error. V and J are TRBV29-1 and TRBJ2-7, with a tentative D call TRBD1 (8 bases). Germline V gene lookup returns CDR1 SQVTM and CDR2 ANQGSEA. CDR3 length equals 13 residues. CDR3 in DNA: TGCAGCGTCGAAGGACAGGGAGGGTACGAGCAGTACTTC. Residues: CSVEGQGGYEQYF.

This clonotype has ten or more counts. This chain uses TRBV6-1 with TRBJ2-7; 7 nucleotides match TRBD1. The CDR3 spans 13 residues. V gave up 8 bases and J gave up 6 bases; unmatched junction bases: 10. Germline CDR1 is MNHNS and CDR2 is SASEGT. The DNA of the CDR3 is TGTGCCAGCGAGGGGGCATGGATGGGCGAGCAGTACTTC. It encodes CASEGAWMGEQYF.

There are many counts of this clonotype. The chain joins TRBV13 to TRBJ1-2; 8 bases line up with TRBD1. Germline lookup yields CDR1 PRHDT and CDR2 FYEKMQ (reference sequence). The V gene end was trimmed by 5 bases and the J gene end by 8 bases; junction bases not matched to a gene: 10. This CDR3 is built from 14 residues. CDR3: CASSRLTGAEGYTF. The CDR3, as DNA: TGTGCCAGCAGCCGCCTGACAGGGGCCGAAGGCTACACCTTC.

This clonotype was observed at least ten times. The rearrangement links TRBV4-2 to TRBJ1-1; D is ambiguous. In germline, CDR1 is LGHNA, CDR2 YNFKEQ. The CDR3 consists of 17 residues. The ends were cut back, 5 bases at V and 0 bases at J, with 19 bases in the middle. CDR3 coding DNA: TGTGCCAGCAGCGAGGTGGCTCGGGCATCGTTGAACACTGAAGCTTTCTTT. Amino acid sequence: CASSEVARASLNTEAFF.

The chain recombines TRBV7-9 with TRBJ1-2; TRBD1 matches 8 bases. V was pared by 5 bases and J by 4 bases, with 3 bases of the junction left unmatched. CDR1 and CDR2 from the germline V gene are SEHNR and FQNEAQ (reference sequence). The CDR3 sequence is 13 residues long. The CDR3 loop reads CASSNDRGYGYTF. CDR3 DNA sequence: TGTGCCAGCAGCAACGACAGGGGCTATGGCTACACCTTC.

The chain recombines TRBV7-2 with TRBJ2-5; 8 bases line up with TRBD2. Germline CDR1 and CDR2: SGHTA and FQGNSA. The CDR3 is 18 residues long. The J segment lost 0 bases and the V segment lost 1 base, leaving 10 bases of the junction unmatched. The CDR3 nucleotides are TGTGCCAGCAGCTTAGGGACTAGCTTAGCCTGGTACCAAGAGACCCAGTACTTC. It codes for CASSLGTSLAWYQETQYF.

This clonotype was observed many times. This chain links TRBV6-1 with TRBJ2-7; D gene unclear. Trimming took 4 bases from V and 6 from J, leaving 16 bases between them. From germline, CDR1 is MNHNS and CDR2 SASEGT. CDR3 length: 14 residues. This CDR3 reads CASSASLTLSEQYF. CDR3 in DNA: TGTGCCAGCAGTGCGAGCCTTACCCTCTCCGAGCAGTACTTC.

This clonotype was seen ten or more times. This chain connects TRBV20-1 to TRBJ2-4; no reliable D call. V dropped 6 bases and J dropped 0 bases, with 15 bases sitting between them. Germline V gives CDR1 DFQATT, CDR2 SNEGSKA (reference sequence). The CDR3 contains 15 residues. The CDR3 sequence: CSAQPLTLAKNIQYF. In DNA form, the CDR3 reads TGCAGTGCCCAGCCACTGACCTTAGCCAAAAACATTCAGTACTTC.

This chain uses TRBV6-1 with TRBJ1-5; TRBD1 agrees at 8 bases. CDR3 length equals 15 residues. Germline-derived CDR1 and CDR2 are MNHNS and SASEGT. Germline trimming cut 8 bases from V and 5 bases from J; bases unmatched to any gene: 11. CDR3 residues: CASAEGQGKYQPQHF. The CDR3, as DNA: TGTGCCAGCGCCGAAGGACAGGGAAAATATCAGCCCCAGCATTTT.

There are many counts of this clonotype. The chain employs TRBV12-3 or TRBV12-4 and TRBJ2-5; 8 bases map to TRBD2. The trim removed 3 bases at V and 0 bases at J, leaving 6 bases unmatched. The CDR3 is made up of 16 amino acids. CDR3 residues: CASSLSFSGNQETQYF. DNA for the CDR3: TGTGCCAGCAGTTTGTCCTTTAGCGGGAACCAAGAGACCCAGTACTTC.

This clonotype has ten or more counts. The chain has TRBV11-2 and TRBJ2-3; possible D gene TRBD2, 5 bases. Per germline, CDR1 SGHAT and CDR2 FQNNGV. The CDR3 runs to 15 residues. Trimming removed 5 bases at V and 8 bases at J, with 20 bases between. In DNA, the CDR3 is TGTGCCAGCAGCCCTGACCCATCTGGACGGGGTACGCAGTATTTT. It is translated as CASSPDPSGRGTQYF.

This clonotype was picked up many times. The chain employs TRBV15 and TRBJ1-5, with TRBD1 as a possible D gene (5 bases). With 3 bases removed from V and 6 bases from J, the gap between germline ends came to 15 bases. CDR3 length: 15 amino acids. The V gene's germline CDR1 is LNHNV and CDR2 YYDKDF (reference sequence). As DNA, the CDR3 is TGTGCCACCAGCAGCAGGGAGACAGCGCGTCAGCCCCAGCATTTT. Translated: CATSSRETARQPQHF.

This clonotype was recorded at least ten times. This chain uses TRBV6-1 with TRBJ2-7, with D perhaps assigned TRBD1 or TRBD2 (6 bases each). The CDR3 contains 14 residues. V lost 5 bases to trimming and J lost 5 bases, with 16 bases between them. Per germline, CDR1 MNHNS and CDR2 SASEGT. In nucleotides, the CDR3 is TGTGCCAGCAGTCAAACTCAGGGGAGGAACGAGCAGTACTTC. Translated: CASSQTQGRNEQYF.